A single sample is the source of the 24 T cell receptor beta chains below, sequenced in a study of yellow fever vaccine responses in identical twins. TCRdb re-called the RT-PCR reads with MiXCR, one entry per CDR3 protein. The table has under 1,500 distinct CDR3 sequences, 65% to 85% seen once; the top ten hold roughly 6.2%. The sequencing used T cells from blood (PBMCs), unsorted or a sorted subset (not recorded which), collected before or after yellow fever vaccination (not recorded which). These receptors came from a woman aged 18-29 years who received the yellow fever vaccine.

V usage is TRBV19 and J usage is TRBJ2-1; 9 nucleotides line up with TRBD2. V shed 6 bases and J 2 bases; nucleotides not matched to a gene: 5. Germline CDR1 and CDR2: LNHDA and SQIVND (reference sequence). The CDR3 covers 15 residues. This CDR3 is CASRVGLAAYNEQFF. The DNA of the CDR3 is TGTGCCAGTAGGGTGGGACTAGCAGCCTACAATGAGCAGTTCTTC.

The chain is built from TRBV11-1 and TRBJ2-5; the D is unclear. Per the germline V gene, CDR1 is SGHAT and CDR2 is FQDESV (reference sequence). V dropped 1 base and J dropped 1 base, with 1 base sitting between them. The CDR3 extends over 12 amino acids. The CDR3 loop is CASSLGQETQYF. The CDR3 coding sequence is TGTGCCAGCAGCTTAGGCCAAGAGACCCAGTACTTC.

The V call is TRBV27, the J call TRBJ2-7, with unresolved D. The CDR3 extends over 14 amino acids. CDR1 and CDR2 (germline): MNHEY, SMNVEV (reference sequence). Trimming shortened V by 3 bases and J by 2 bases, and 11 bases separated the two germline ends. In DNA form, the CDR3 reads TGTGCCAGCAGTTTTAATAAGGGCCCCTACGAGCAGTACTTC. As protein: CASSFNKGPYEQYF.

Points on this clonotype: Relative to the germline gene, one junction end is altered; a read error may explain this. The chain employs TRBV7-1 and TRBJ1-1; 8 bases line up with TRBD1. TRBV7-1 is marked as an open reading frame, function uncertain. This CDR3 comprises 19 residues. This CDR3 reads CASSPARQGSAAMNTEAFF. CDR3 nucleotide sequence: TGTGCCAGCAGCCCAGCTCGACAGGGGTCGGCAGCTATGAACACTGAAGCTTTCTTT.

The chain employs TRBV7-2 and TRBJ2-1, with D hard to call. Trimming shortened V by 0 bases and J by 0 bases, and 0 bases separated the two germline ends. The CDR3 has 13 amino acids. In germline, CDR1 is SGHTA, CDR2 FQGNSA. In nucleotides, the CDR3 is TGTGCCAGCAGCTTAGCCTCCTACAATGAGCAGTTCTTC. It encodes CASSLASYNEQFF.

V is TRBV11-1 and J is TRBJ2-6; D gene uncertain. Looked up from germline, CDR1 is SGHAT and CDR2 is FQDESV (reference sequence). The CDR3 is 17 residues long. Trimming left V 4 bases short and J 0 bases short, with 13 bases between. CDR3 sequence: CASSSVGSFSGANVLTF. The DNA of the CDR3 is TGTGCCAGCAGCTCCGTTGGAAGTTTCTCTGGGGCCAACGTCCTGACTTTC.

The V and J genes are TRBV2 and TRBJ2-1; 13 bases are a match to TRBD2. The CDR3 is 14 residues long. Looked up from germline, CDR1 is SNHLY and CDR2 is FYNNEI. After removal of 4 bases from V and 6 bases from J, the junction contained 0 bases not matched to a gene. CDR3 sequence: CASSGTSGSNEQFF. The CDR3 nucleotides are TGTGCCAGCAGTGGGACTAGCGGGAGCAATGAGCAGTTCTTC.

V and J are TRBV18 and TRBJ2-1, with 7 bases that match TRBD2. V gave up 6 bases and J gave up 10 bases; unmatched junction bases: 12. The germline V gene has CDR1 KGHSH and CDR2 LQKENI. This CDR3 is built from 14 residues. The CDR3 sequence: CASSDPKGGYEQFF. The CDR3 region has the DNA TGTGCCAGCTCTGACCCCAAGGGAGGGTACGAGCAGTTCTTC.

V is TRBV3-1 and J is TRBJ2-7, with 8 bases matching TRBD1. The CDR3 spans 14 residues. Looked up from germline, CDR1 is LGHDT and CDR2 is YNNKEL (reference sequence). V gave up 4 bases and J gave up 5 bases; unmatched junction bases: 7. Here the CDR3 DNA reads TGTGCCAGCAGCCTTACCAGGGGGCCCAACGAGCAGTACTTC. Encoded protein: CASSLTRGPNEQYF.

V and J are TRBV10-1 and TRBJ2-1, with TRBD2 matching 7 bases. The CDR3 runs to 14 residues. V shed 6 bases and J 6 bases; nucleotides not matched to a gene: 8. The germline gives CDR1 WNHNN, CDR2 SYGVQD (reference sequence). The CDR3 region has the DNA TGCGCCAGCAGCTGGGGGGGAGCCCCCAATGAGCAGTTCTTC. It codes for CASSWGGAPNEQFF.

This clonotype was observed once. V gene TRBV15 combines with J gene TRBJ2-5; 7 nucleotides line up with TRBD2. CDR3 length: 17 residues. Trimming at V came to 1 base and at J to 3 bases, leaving 11 bases not matched to a gene. The germline V gene has CDR1 LNHNV and CDR2 YYDKDF (reference sequence). The CDR3 here is CATSRVGSGEVEETQYF. CDR3 nucleotides: TGTGCCACCAGCAGAGTGGGGAGCGGGGAGGTGGAAGAGACCCAGTACTTC.

This rearrangement joins TRBV11-1 to TRBJ2-2; D remains ambiguous. Per the germline V gene, CDR1 is SGHAT and CDR2 is FQDESV (reference sequence). V lost 5 bases, J lost 0 bases, and 7 bases lay in between. The CDR3 loop spans 14 amino acids. CDR3: CASSPAPNTGELFF. The DNA for the CDR3 is TGTGCCAGCAGCCCGGCACCGAACACCGGGGAGCTGTTTTTT.

The genes are TRBV6-4 and TRBJ1-5, with 9 bases that match TRBD1. The J segment lost 6 bases and the V segment lost 2 bases, leaving 8 bases of the junction unmatched. This CDR3 contains 16 residues. CDR1 and CDR2 from the germline V gene are MRHNA and SNTAGT. For the CDR3, the DNA is TGTGCCAGCAGTGACACGGACAGGGGCGATGGTCAGCCCCAGCATTTT. Translated: CASSDTDRGDGQPQHF.

The chain carries TRBV28 and TRBJ1-5, with 7 bases fitting TRBD1. V was pared by 5 bases and J by 3 bases, with 4 bases of the junction left unmatched. The CDR3 runs 14 residues. Germline V gives CDR1 MDHEN, CDR2 SYDVKM. The CDR3 loop is CASSPQGNNQPQHF. Here the CDR3 DNA reads TGTGCCAGCAGTCCACAGGGGAACAATCAGCCCCAGCATTTT. Full variable domain (outside the CDR3, taken from reference TRBV28 and TRBJ1-5): DVKVTQSSRYLVKRTGEKVFLECVQDMDHENMFWYRQDPGLGLRLIYFSYDVKMKEKGDIPEGYSVSREKKERFSLILESASTNQTSMYLCASSPQGNNQPQHFGDGTRLSIL.

V usage is TRBV20-1 and J usage is TRBJ2-2; D gene uncertain. The germline gives CDR1 DFQATT, CDR2 SNEGSKA (reference sequence). V gave up 3 bases and J gave up 5 bases, with 10 bases separating them. The CDR3 extends over 13 amino acids. CDR3 sequence: CSASPPQTGELFF. DNA for the CDR3: TGCAGTGCTAGCCCTCCTCAGACCGGGGAGCTGTTTTTT.

The chain recombines TRBV11-1 with TRBJ2-7, with D possibly being TRBD1 or TRBD2 (5 bases each). This CDR3 has 14 residues. The V end was cut by 5 bases, the J end by 2 bases, with 13 bases between. Germline V gives CDR1 SGHAT, CDR2 FQDESV (reference sequence). The CDR3 protein is CASSPMGVTYEQYF. CDR3 nucleotides: TGTGCCAGCAGCCCCATGGGGGTCACCTACGAGCAGTACTTC. Based on the CDR3 plus reference TRBV11-1 and TRBJ2-7, the full variable domain is EAEVAQSPRYKITEKSQAVAFWCDPISGHATLYWYRQILGQGPELLVQFQDESVVDDSQLPKDRFSAERLKGVDSTLKIQPAELGDSAMYLCASSPMGVTYEQYFGPGTRLTVT.

This clonotype has only one observation. The rearrangement links TRBV27 to TRBJ2-4; D is unresolved. The CDR3 runs to 13 residues. Trimming cost V 5 bases and J 8 bases, with 13 bases left between them. Looked up from germline, CDR1 is MNHEY and CDR2 is SMNVEV (reference sequence). CDR3 DNA sequence: TGTGCCAGCAGTCCAGTAAGGGTTGACATTCAGTACTTC. It codes for CASSPVRVDIQYF.

This chain joins TRBV20-1 and TRBJ2-3; 7 bases map to TRBD2. Germline V lookup: CDR1 DFQATT, CDR2 SNEGSKA (reference sequence). The J segment lost 2 bases and the V segment lost 5 bases, leaving 10 bases of the junction unmatched. This CDR3 is built from 15 residues. Here the CDR3 DNA reads TGCAGTGCTGAAAAATCAGCGGGGTCCACAGATACGCAGTATTTT. This translates into CSAEKSAGSTDTQYF.

This chain joins TRBV7-9 and TRBJ2-5; D not resolved. CDR1 SEHNR and CDR2 FQNEAQ come from the germline V gene (reference sequence). Trimming shortened V by 5 bases and J by 1 base, and 11 bases separated the two germline ends. The CDR3 consists of 14 residues. The CDR3 sequence is CASSPPFPQETQYF. The CDR3 DNA is TGTGCCAGCAGCCCCCCGTTCCCCCAAGAGACCCAGTACTTC.

The rearrangement uses TRBV2 and TRBJ2-7, with no clear D. The CDR3 length is 13 residues. The germline CDR1 and CDR2 sequences are SNHLY and FYNNEI. Trimming stripped 2 bases from V and 3 bases from J, with 8 bases between. CDR3 nucleotide sequence: TGTGCCAGCAGTGAACCCCCAGACTACGAGCAGTACTTC. Protein sequence: CASSEPPDYEQYF.

The chain employs TRBV12-3 or TRBV12-4 and TRBJ2-5; D not certain. V gave up 2 bases and J gave up 6 bases, with 13 bases separating them. The CDR3 covers 14 residues. CDR3 protein: CASSLSPGMKTQYF. Here the CDR3 DNA reads TGTGCCAGCAGTTTAAGTCCGGGTATGAAGACCCAGTACTTC.

About this clonotype: One end of the junction fails to match germline, which may point to a read error. V gene TRBV7-7 combines with J gene TRBJ2-1; 12 positions agree with TRBD2. This CDR3 region has 16 residues. Per the germline V gene, CDR1 is SSHAT and CDR2 is FNYEAQ (reference sequence). CDR3 region: CASSPRLAGVGNEQFF. The DNA for the CDR3 is TGTGCTAGCAGCCCCAGACTAGCGGGAGTCGGGAATGAGCAGTTCTTC.

The chain employs TRBV11-1 and TRBJ2-5; 8 nucleotides agree with TRBD1. The J segment lost 1 base and the V segment lost 5 bases, leaving 3 bases of the junction unmatched. The germline CDR1 and CDR2 sequences are SGHAT and FQDESV (reference sequence). CDR3 length: 14 residues. The CDR3 DNA sequence: TGTGCCAGCAGCCCAGGACAGGGCCAAGAGACCCAGTACTTC. As protein: CASSPGQGQETQYF.

The V and J genes are TRBV6-4 and TRBJ2-1; possible D gene TRBD1, 6 bases. The germline V and J ends were trimmed by 3 bases and 0 bases, with 6 bases remaining between them. The germline V gene has CDR1 MRHNA and CDR2 SNTAGT. The CDR3 is 14 amino acids. The CDR3 loop reads CASSEDSSYNEQFF. The CDR3 region has the DNA TGTGCCAGCAGTGAGGACAGCTCCTACAATGAGCAGTTCTTC.